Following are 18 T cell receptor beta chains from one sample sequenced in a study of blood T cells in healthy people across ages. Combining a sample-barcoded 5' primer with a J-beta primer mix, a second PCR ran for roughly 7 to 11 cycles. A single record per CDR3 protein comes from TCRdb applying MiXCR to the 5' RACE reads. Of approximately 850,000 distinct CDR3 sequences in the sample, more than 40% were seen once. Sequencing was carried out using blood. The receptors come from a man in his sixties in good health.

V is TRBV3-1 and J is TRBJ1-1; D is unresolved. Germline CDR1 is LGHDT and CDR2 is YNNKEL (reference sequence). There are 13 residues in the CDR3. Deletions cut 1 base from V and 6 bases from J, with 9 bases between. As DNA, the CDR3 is TGTGCCAGCAGCCAAGGCCCCTATCCTGAAGCTTTCTTT. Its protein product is CASSQGPYPEAFF.

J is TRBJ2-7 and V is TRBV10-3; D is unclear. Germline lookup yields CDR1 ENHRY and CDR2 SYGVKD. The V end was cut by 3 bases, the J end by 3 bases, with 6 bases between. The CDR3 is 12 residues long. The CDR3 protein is CAISEIFYEQYF. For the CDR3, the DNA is TGTGCCATCAGTGAAATCTTCTACGAGCAGTACTTC.

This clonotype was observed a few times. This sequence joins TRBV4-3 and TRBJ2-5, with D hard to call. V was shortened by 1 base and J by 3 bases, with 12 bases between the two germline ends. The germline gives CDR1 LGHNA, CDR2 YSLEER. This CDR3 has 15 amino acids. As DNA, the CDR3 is TGCGCCAGCAGCCAAGTAGAGCGACCGGAAGAGACCCAGTACTTC. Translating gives CASSQVERPEETQYF.

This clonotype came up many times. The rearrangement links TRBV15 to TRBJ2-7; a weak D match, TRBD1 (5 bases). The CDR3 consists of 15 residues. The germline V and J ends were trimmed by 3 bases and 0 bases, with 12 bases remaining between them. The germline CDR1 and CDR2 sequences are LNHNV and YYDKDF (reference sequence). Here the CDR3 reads CATSSRQGSSYEQYF. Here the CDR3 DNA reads TGTGCCACCAGCAGTCGTCAGGGCAGCTCCTACGAGCAGTACTTC. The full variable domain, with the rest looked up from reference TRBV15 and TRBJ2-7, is DAMVIQNPRYQVTQFGKPVTLSCSQTLNHNVMYWYQQKSSQAPKLLFHYYDKDFNNEADTPDNFQSRRPNTSFCFLDIRSPGLGDTAMYLCATSSRQGSSYEQYFGPGTRLTVT.

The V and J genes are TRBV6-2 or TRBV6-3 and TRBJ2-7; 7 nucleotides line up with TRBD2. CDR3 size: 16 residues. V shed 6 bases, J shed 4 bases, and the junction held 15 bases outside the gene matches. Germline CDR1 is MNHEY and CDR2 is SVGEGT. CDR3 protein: CASSLQPGRFMYEQYF. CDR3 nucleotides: TGTGCCAGCAGCCTACAGCCCGGGAGGTTTATGTACGAGCAGTACTTC.

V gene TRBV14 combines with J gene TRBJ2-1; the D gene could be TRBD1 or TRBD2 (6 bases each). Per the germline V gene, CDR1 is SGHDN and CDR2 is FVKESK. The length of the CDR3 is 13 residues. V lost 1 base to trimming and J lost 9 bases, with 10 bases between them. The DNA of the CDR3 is TGTGCCAGCAGCCAAGTGGGGGGCACTGAGCAGTTCTTC. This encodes CASSQVGGTEQFF.

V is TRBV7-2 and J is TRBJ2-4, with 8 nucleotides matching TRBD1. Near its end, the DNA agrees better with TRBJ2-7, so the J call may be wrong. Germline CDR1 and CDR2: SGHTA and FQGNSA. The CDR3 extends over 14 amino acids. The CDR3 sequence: CASSRDRSHVEQYF. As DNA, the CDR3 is TGTGCCAGCAGCCGGGACAGGAGCCACGTCGAGCAGTACTTC.

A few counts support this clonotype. The CDR3: CASSLGPSNTEAFF. In DNA, the CDR3 is TGCGCCAGCAGCTTGGGACCGTCAAACACTGAAGCTTTCTTT. The chain uses TRBV5-1 and TRBJ1-1; unclear D gene. Per the germline V gene, CDR1 is SGHRS and CDR2 is YFSETQ. Trimming pared 0 bases from V and 2 bases from J, leaving 8 bases between. CDR3 length: 14 amino acids.

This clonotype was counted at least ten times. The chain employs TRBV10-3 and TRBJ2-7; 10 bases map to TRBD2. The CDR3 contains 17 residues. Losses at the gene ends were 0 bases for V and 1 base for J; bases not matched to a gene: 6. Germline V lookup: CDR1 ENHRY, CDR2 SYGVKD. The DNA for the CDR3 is TGTGCCATCAGTGAGTCACTAGCGGGGCCCAAATCCTACGAGCAGTACTTC. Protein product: CAISESLAGPKSYEQYF.

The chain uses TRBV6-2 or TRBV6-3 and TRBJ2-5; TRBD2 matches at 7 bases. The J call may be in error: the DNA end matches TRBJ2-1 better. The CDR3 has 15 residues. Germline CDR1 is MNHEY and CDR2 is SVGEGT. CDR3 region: CASSFPGLTTKTQFF. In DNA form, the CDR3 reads TGTGCCAGCAGTTTCCCGGGACTAACTACGAAGACCCAGTTCTTC.

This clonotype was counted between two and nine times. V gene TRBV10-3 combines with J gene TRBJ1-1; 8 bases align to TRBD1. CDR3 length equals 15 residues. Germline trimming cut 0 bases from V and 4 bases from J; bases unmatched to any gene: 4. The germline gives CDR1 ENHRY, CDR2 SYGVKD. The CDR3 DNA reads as TGTGCCATCAGTGAGTCGGCAGGGGGCTTCACTGAAGCTTTCTTT. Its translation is CAISESAGGFTEAFF.

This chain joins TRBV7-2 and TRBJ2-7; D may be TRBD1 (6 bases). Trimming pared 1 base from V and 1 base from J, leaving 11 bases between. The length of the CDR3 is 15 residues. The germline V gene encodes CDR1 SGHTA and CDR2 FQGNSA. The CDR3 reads CASSLEGRGSYEQYF. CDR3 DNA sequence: TGTGCCAGCAGCTTAGAGGGCAGGGGATCCTACGAGCAGTACTTC.

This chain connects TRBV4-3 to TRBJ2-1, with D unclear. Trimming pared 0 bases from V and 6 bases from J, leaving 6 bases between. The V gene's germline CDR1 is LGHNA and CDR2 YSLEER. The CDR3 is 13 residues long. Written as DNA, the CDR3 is TGCGCCAGCAGCCAAGAAGTTCGCAATGAGCAGTTCTTC. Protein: CASSQEVRNEQFF.

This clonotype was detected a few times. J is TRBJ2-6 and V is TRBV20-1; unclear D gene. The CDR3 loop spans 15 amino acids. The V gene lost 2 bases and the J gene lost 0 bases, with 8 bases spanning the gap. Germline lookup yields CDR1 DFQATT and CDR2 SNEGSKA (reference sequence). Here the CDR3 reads CSARSWHSGANVLTF. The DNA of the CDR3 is TGCAGTGCTAGATCGTGGCACTCTGGGGCCAACGTCCTGACTTTC.

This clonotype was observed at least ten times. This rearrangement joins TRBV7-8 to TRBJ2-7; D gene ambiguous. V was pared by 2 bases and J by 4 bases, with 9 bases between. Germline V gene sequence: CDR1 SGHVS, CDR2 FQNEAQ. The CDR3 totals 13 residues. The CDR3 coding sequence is TGTGCCAGCAGCTTAAGTAGGTCATACGAGCAGTACTTC. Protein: CASSLSRSYEQYF.

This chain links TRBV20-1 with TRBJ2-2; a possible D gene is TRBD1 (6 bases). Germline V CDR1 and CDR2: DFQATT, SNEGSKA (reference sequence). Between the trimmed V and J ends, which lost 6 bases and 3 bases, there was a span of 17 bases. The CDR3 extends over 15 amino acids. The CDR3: CSAPPPGADTGELFF. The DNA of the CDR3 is TGCAGTGCCCCACCCCCAGGGGCGGACACCGGGGAGCTGTTTTTT.

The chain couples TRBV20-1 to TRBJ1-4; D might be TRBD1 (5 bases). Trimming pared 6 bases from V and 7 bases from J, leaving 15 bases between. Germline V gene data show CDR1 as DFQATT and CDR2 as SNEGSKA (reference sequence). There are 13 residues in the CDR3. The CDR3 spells CSASTGAGEKLFF. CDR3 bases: TGCAGTGCAAGTACCGGGGCGGGTGAAAAACTGTTTTTT.

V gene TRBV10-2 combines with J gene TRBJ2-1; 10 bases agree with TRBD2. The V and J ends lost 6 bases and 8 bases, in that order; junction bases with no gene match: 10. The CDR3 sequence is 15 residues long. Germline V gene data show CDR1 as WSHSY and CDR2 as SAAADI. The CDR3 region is CASRLAGADRDEQFF. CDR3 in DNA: TGCGCCAGCAGGCTAGCGGGGGCCGATCGGGATGAGCAGTTCTTC.